The rows below give T cell receptor beta chains drawn from one sample of a study of long-term antiretroviral therapy in people with HIV. Generated by immunoSEQ multiplex PCR, the TCRdb table keeps only in-frame clones and is missing some. This sample has 12,000 or so clones, with more than 75% found just once. The sample was unsorted PBMCs, taken roughly 7.9 years after starting antiretroviral therapy. These receptors were obtained from a man in his forties or fifties with HIV. The CDR3 runs from the conserved cysteine through the conserved F or W. The D gene is left open where the match is weak. Clone size, where shown, is once, few, many, or a class for clones that have expanded.

clone size: few; V gene: TRBV5-1; J gene: TRBJ2-3; D gene: TRBD2; CDR3 DNA: TGCGCCAGCAGCCCCCTAGCGGGGGGGCGGTCAGATACGCAGTATTTT; CDR3 protein: CASSPLAGGRSDTQYF
clone size: .; V gene: TRBV5-8; J gene: TRBJ2-7; D gene: .; CDR3 DNA: TGTGCCAGCAGCTTACCCATGATTCACTACGAGCAGTACTTC; CDR3 protein: CASSLPMIHYEQYF
clone size: few; V gene: TRBV10-3; J gene: TRBJ1-3; D gene: TRBD1; CDR3 DNA: TGTGCCATCAGTAACCCGGGACAGGGGCCTCATGGAAACACCATATATTTT; CDR3 protein: CAISNPGQGPHGNTIYF
clone size: .; V gene: TRBV7-8; J gene: TRBJ1-1; D gene: TRBD1; CDR3 DNA: TGTGCCAGCAGCTTAGTCTTGGACAGGGGTATTCACACTGAAGCTTTCTTT; CDR3 protein: CASSLVLDRGIHTEAFF
clone size: .; V gene: TRBV2; J gene: TRBJ1-2; D gene: .; CDR3 DNA: TGTGCCAGCAGCCCCTCGGGACTATCTAACTATGGCTACACCTTC; CDR3 protein: CASSPSGLSNYGYTF
clone size: .; V gene: TRBV7-2; J gene: TRBJ1-5; D gene: .; CDR3 DNA: TGTGCCAGCAGCTTAGCGCTGGGGGCTAGCAATCAGCCCCAGCATTTT; CDR3 protein: CASSLALGASNQPQHF
clone size: few; V gene: TRBV29-1; J gene: TRBJ2-1; D gene: .; CDR3 DNA: TGCAGCGTTGAATACACTACCCGAGTCTACAATGAGCAGTTCTTC; CDR3 protein: CSVEYTTRVYNEQFF
clone size: .; V gene: TRBV11-2; J gene: TRBJ2-2; D gene: .; CDR3 DNA: TGTGCCAGCAGCTTGGGGACTACCGGGGAGCTGTTTTTT; CDR3 protein: CASSLGTTGELFF
clone size: .; V gene: TRBV14; J gene: TRBJ1-2; D gene: TRBD1; CDR3 DNA: TGTGCCAGCAGCCCGTTGACAGGGGGCAGCTATGGCTACACCTTC; CDR3 protein: CASSPLTGGSYGYTF
clone size: .; V gene: TRBV19; J gene: TRBJ2-7; D gene: TRBD1; CDR3 DNA: TGTGCCAGTTCCCTTGGGGGACAGGGGGGTTACGAGCAGTACTTC; CDR3 protein: CASSLGGQGGYEQYF
clone size: .; V gene: TRBV7-8; J gene: TRBJ1-1; D gene: .; CDR3 DNA: TGTGCCAGCAGCGAGGGACTCCAGAACACTGAAGCTTTCTTT; CDR3 protein: CASSEGLQNTEAFF
clone size: few; V gene: TRBV9; J gene: TRBJ2-7; D gene: .; CDR3 DNA: TGTGCCAGCAGCGCGGGGGGGACAGCCTACGAGCAGTACTTC; CDR3 protein: CASSAGGTAYEQYF
clone size: .; V gene: TRBV15; J gene: TRBJ2-3; D gene: TRBD1; CDR3 DNA: TGTGCCACCAGCAGAGGAGAGGGACAGGGAACAGATACGCAGTATTTT; CDR3 protein: CATSRGEGQGTDTQYF
clone size: .; V gene: TRBV25-1; J gene: TRBJ2-5; D gene: TRBD1; CDR3 DNA: TGTGCCAGCAGTGAATGGCGGCAGGGGGAAGAGACCCAGTACTTC; CDR3 protein: CASSEWRQGEETQYF
clone size: .; V gene: TRBV7-9; J gene: TRBJ1-4; D gene: TRBD1; CDR3 DNA: TGTGCCAGCAGCTTAGCGTGGACAGGGGGCGAAAAACTGTTTTTT; CDR3 protein: CASSLAWTGGEKLFF
clone size: .; V gene: TRBV6-5; J gene: TRBJ2-3; D gene: .; CDR3 DNA: TGTGCCAGCAGTCCCCTTGTAGCGGCAGCAGATACGCAGTATTTT; CDR3 protein: CASSPLVAAADTQYF
clone size: .; V gene: TRBV13; J gene: TRBJ1-3; D gene: .; CDR3 DNA: TGTGCCAGCAGCAGTACAGGGTTCTCTGGAAACACCATATATTTT; CDR3 protein: CASSSTGFSGNTIYF
clone size: .; V gene: TRBV4-1; J gene: TRBJ2-5; D gene: TRBD2; CDR3 DNA: TGCGCCAGCAGCCAATCGGGAGGGGAGACCCAGTACTTC; CDR3 protein: CASSQSGGETQYF
clone size: once; V gene: TRBV19; J gene: TRBJ1-1; D gene: .; CDR3 DNA: TGTGCCAGTAGTATAGATCAGACCCTGGGGACTGAAGCTTTCTTT; CDR3 protein: CASSIDQTLGTEAFF
clone size: .; V gene: TRBV18; J gene: TRBJ1-2; D gene: .; CDR3 DNA: TGTGCCAGCTCACCAACAGTAGGAGGCTACACCTTC; CDR3 protein: CASSPTVGGYTF
clone size: .; V gene: TRBV7-9; J gene: TRBJ1-2; D gene: .; CDR3 DNA: TGTGCCAGCAGCCTCCCAGGAGATGGCTACACCTTC; CDR3 protein: CASSLPGDGYTF
clone size: .; V gene: TRBV7-9; J gene: TRBJ1-1; D gene: TRBD1; CDR3 DNA: TGTGCCAGCAGCTCTCCCGGGACAGGGAACACTGAAGCTTTCTTT; CDR3 protein: CASSSPGTGNTEAFF
clone size: .; V gene: TRBV5-5; J gene: TRBJ1-2; D gene: TRBD1; CDR3 DNA: TGTGCCAGCAGCCCGGGGACAGGGGCTTATATGGGCTACACCTTC; CDR3 protein: CASSPGTGAYMGYTF
clone size: .; V gene: TRBV5-4; J gene: TRBJ2-5; D gene: .; CDR3 DNA: TGTGCCAGCAGCGGGGGGCAAGAGACCCAGTACTTC; CDR3 protein: CASSGGQETQYF
clone size: few; V gene: TRBV29-1; J gene: TRBJ1-4; D gene: .; CDR3 DNA: TGCAGCGTTGCCTGGGACTCCCCCTGGGGTGAAAAACTGTTTTTT; CDR3 protein: CSVAWDSPWGEKLFF
clone size: .; V gene: TRBV27; J gene: TRBJ2-2; D gene: TRBD2; CDR3 DNA: TGTGCCAGCAGTTTGCGGGGGGCCGGGGAGCTGTTTTTT; CDR3 protein: CASSLRGAGELFF
clone size: .; V gene: TRBV4-1; J gene: TRBJ1-1; D gene: .; CDR3 DNA: TGCGCCAGCAGCGAAACCCGTCGGGGTACTGAAGCTTTCTTT; CDR3 protein: CASSETRRGTEAFF
clone size: .; V gene: TRBV7-9; J gene: TRBJ2-1; D gene: .; CDR3 DNA: TGTGCCATCCAGGACTCCTACAATGAGCAGTTCTTC; CDR3 protein: CAIQDSYNEQFF
clone size: once; V gene: TRBV2; J gene: TRBJ2-2; D gene: TRBD1; CDR3 DNA: TGTGCCAGCAGCCCCGACAGGGGCGGCACCGGGGAGCTGTTTTTT; CDR3 protein: CASSPDRGGTGELFF
clone size: .; V gene: TRBV4-2; J gene: TRBJ1-2; D gene: .; CDR3 DNA: TGTGCCAGCTTTGACAGCTATGGCTACACCTTC; CDR3 protein: CASFDSYGYTF
clone size: .; V gene: TRBV11-2; J gene: TRBJ1-1; D gene: .; CDR3 DNA: TGTGCCAGCAGCTTAGGGACCAACACTGAAGCTTTCTTT; CDR3 protein: CASSLGTNTEAFF
clone size: .; V gene: TRBV2; J gene: TRBJ1-4; D gene: .; CDR3 DNA: TGTGCCAGCAGTGAGGTCGAGAGTAATGAAAAACTGTTTTTT; CDR3 protein: CASSEVESNEKLFF
clone size: .; V gene: TRBV27; J gene: TRBJ1-1; D gene: .; CDR3 DNA: TGTGCCAGCAGTGTGGGCGTGAACACTGAAGCTTTCTTT; CDR3 protein: CASSVGVNTEAFF
clone size: .; V gene: TRBV5-6; J gene: TRBJ2-7; D gene: .; CDR3 DNA: TGTGCCAGCAGCGCCGCCCAGGGTTACGAGCAGTACTTC; CDR3 protein: CASSAAQGYEQYF
clone size: once; V gene: TRBV4-1; J gene: TRBJ1-4; D gene: .; CDR3 DNA: TGCGCCAGCAGCCAAGATCTTGTCGTCAGGAATGAAAAACTGTTTTTT; CDR3 protein: CASSQDLVVRNEKLFF
clone size: .; V gene: TRBV11-2; J gene: TRBJ2-1; D gene: TRBD1; CDR3 DNA: TGTGCCAGCAGCTTCGGGACAGGGGCCTACAATGAGCAGTTCTTC; CDR3 protein: CASSFGTGAYNEQFF
clone size: .; V gene: TRBV4-1; J gene: TRBJ2-7; D gene: .; CDR3 DNA: TGCGCCAGCAGCGCCTCCGGGACGGCCCCCTACGAGCAGTACTTC; CDR3 protein: CASSASGTAPYEQYF
clone size: .; V gene: TRBV7-9; J gene: TRBJ2-7; D gene: .; CDR3 DNA: TGTGCCAGCAGTTTCCCCCCAAGGGGGGTCTACGAGCAGTACTTC; CDR3 protein: CASSFPPRGVYEQYF
clone size: .; V gene: TRBV5-8; J gene: TRBJ2-6; D gene: .; CDR3 DNA: TGTGCCAGCAGCCCCGCCGGGGGCTCTGGGGCCAACGTCCTGACTTTC; CDR3 protein: CASSPAGGSGANVLTF
clone size: .; V gene: TRBV5-4; J gene: TRBJ2-1; D gene: TRBD1; CDR3 DNA: TGTGCCAGCAGCCCGGGACAGGGAGGCTACAATGAGCAGTTCTTC; CDR3 protein: CASSPGQGGYNEQFF
clone size: .; V gene: TRBV6-5; J gene: TRBJ2-7; D gene: .; CDR3 DNA: TGTGCCAGCAGTTACAGTAGGCAGGCGTTAGGAATGCAGTACTTC; CDR3 protein: CASSYSRQALGMQYF
clone size: .; V gene: TRBV6-6; J gene: TRBJ2-5; D gene: TRBD1; CDR3 DNA: TGTGCCAGCAGCACAATCCACACAGGGGAAGAGACCCAGTACTTC; CDR3 protein: CASSTIHTGEETQYF
clone size: .; V gene: TRBV5-6; J gene: TRBJ2-5; D gene: TRBD1; CDR3 DNA: TGTGCCAGCAGCTTGGCCCGACAGGGTCGGGAGACCCAGTACTTC; CDR3 protein: CASSLARQGRETQYF
clone size: .; V gene: TRBV27; J gene: TRBJ1-5; D gene: TRBD1; CDR3 DNA: TGTGCCAGCAGTTCCCGGGACAGGGCTGACAAGCCCCAGCATTTT; CDR3 protein: CASSSRDRADKPQHF
clone size: .; V gene: TRBV27; J gene: TRBJ1-5; D gene: TRBD1; CDR3 DNA: TGTGCCAGAGGGACAGACCATAGCAATCAGCCCCAGCATTTT; CDR3 protein: CARGTDHSNQPQHF
clone size: .; V gene: TRBV30; J gene: TRBJ1-4; D gene: .; CDR3 DNA: TGTGCCTGGAGCCAGGGTGGAGAAAAACTGTTTTTT; CDR3 protein: CAWSQGGEKLFF